This TCR beta chain came from a study of cytomegalovirus exposure and HLA in healthy donors. General study findings and limits: Presence/absence analyses assumed roughly uniform sequencing depth across donors. For most TCR sequences rarity was the rule, although some public TCRs occurred in many donors.

This CDR3 is 15 amino acids long. CDR1 and CDR2 from the germline V gene are MGHRA and YSYEKL. The V and J ends lost 4 bases and 0 bases, in that order; junction bases with no gene match: 3. The PCR was carried out with 60 Vbeta primers and 13 Jbeta primers. The assay was immunoSEQ multiplex PCR, and TCRdb's table has in-frame clones only and misses some. In the table there are about 160,000 clones, about 75% of which are singletons. In the case of this clone: The target antigen is unknown.

J is TRBJ1-3 and V is TRBV4-1, with 7 bases fitting TRBD1. What was sequenced was PBMCs. This TCR derives from a female donor in good health and CMV-seronegative. The DNA of the CDR3 is TGCGCCAGCAGCCGAGGACAGGTCTCTGGAAACACCATATATTTT. The encoded protein is CASSRGQVSGNTIYF.